The clone carrying this T cell receptor (beta chain) was detected only a few times. The antigen is not known. The CDR3 totals 17 residues. The V end lost 4 bases, the J end lost 2 bases, and 18 bases lay between the germline ends. Germline V gives CDR1 LGHDT, CDR2 YNNKEL (reference sequence). This sample stems from a study of response to subunit inactivated influenza vaccine. The study's findings and limits: With each seasonal influenza vaccination, the authors suggested, few new T cells are recruited.

TCRdb processed the RT-PCR reads anew with MiXCR; each CDR3 protein has one entry. This sample carries 700,000 to 900,000 distinct CDR3 sequences, roughly 20% of them seen once, and the ten largest clones take roughly a tenth. The chain is built from TRBV3-1 and TRBJ2-1; no clear D. The specimen was PBMCs from blood, collected more than 4 days after vaccination. This receptor was taken from a man aged 45 to 65 who received an inactivated influenza vaccine. CDR3 amino acids: CASSPRTRPPPYNEQFF. The CDR3 coding sequence is TGTGCCAGCAGCCCCCGTACGCGGCCCCCCCCCTACAATGAGCAGTTCTTC.